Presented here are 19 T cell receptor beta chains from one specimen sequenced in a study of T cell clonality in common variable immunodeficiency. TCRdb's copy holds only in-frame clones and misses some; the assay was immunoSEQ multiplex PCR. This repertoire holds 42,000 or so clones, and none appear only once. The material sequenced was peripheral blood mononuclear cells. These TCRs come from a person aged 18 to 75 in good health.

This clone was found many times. The CDR3 sequence: CAISSAGLAGGGGNEQFF. CDR3 bases read: TGTGCCATCAGCTCAGCGGGCCTAGCGGGAGGCGGCGGCAATGAG. V is TRBV10-3 and J is TRBJ2-1, with 11 bases lining up with TRBD2. The read gets to within 3 residues of the CDR3 end, and the germline J gene fills in the rest. V trimming: 6 bases; J trimming: 6 bases; junction bases outside the gene matches: 16. The CDR3 contains 18 residues. The germline gives CDR1 ENHRY, CDR2 SYGVKD.

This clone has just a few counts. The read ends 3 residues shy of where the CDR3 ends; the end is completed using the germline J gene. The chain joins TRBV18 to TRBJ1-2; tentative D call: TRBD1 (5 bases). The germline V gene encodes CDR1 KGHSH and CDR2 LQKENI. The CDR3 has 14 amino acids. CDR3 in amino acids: CASSPPEGNHDYTF. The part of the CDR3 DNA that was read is TGTGCCAGCTCACCACCGGAGGGGAACCACGAC.

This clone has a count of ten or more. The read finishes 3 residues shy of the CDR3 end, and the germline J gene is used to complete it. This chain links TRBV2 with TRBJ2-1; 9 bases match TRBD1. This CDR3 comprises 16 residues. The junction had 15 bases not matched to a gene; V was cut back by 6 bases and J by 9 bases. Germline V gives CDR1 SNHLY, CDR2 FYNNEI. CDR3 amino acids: CASRDRGKTSSGEQFF. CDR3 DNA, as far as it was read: TGTGCCAGCAGGGACAGGGGTAAAACATCTTCAGGTGAG.

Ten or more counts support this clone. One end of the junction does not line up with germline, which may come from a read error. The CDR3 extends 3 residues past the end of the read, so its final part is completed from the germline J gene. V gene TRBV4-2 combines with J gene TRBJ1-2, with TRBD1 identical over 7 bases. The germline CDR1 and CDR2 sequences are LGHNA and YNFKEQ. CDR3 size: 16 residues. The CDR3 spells CASSHQFPGTAYGYTF. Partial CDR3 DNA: TGCGCCAGCAGCCATCAATTCCCCGGGACAGCTTATGGC.

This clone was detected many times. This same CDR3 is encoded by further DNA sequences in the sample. CDR3 DNA, as far as it was read: TGCGCCAGCAAAGTAGGCGGGGGGGCCTACAATGAG. This codes for CASKVGGGAYNE. The full-length CDR3 reads as CASKVGGGAYNEQFF. The chain carries TRBV5-1 and TRBJ2-1, with 9 bases that match TRBD2. The DNA ends 3 residues before the CDR3 does, and the rest of the CDR3 is filled in from the germline J gene. Trimming took 6 bases from V and 2 from J; bases not matched to a gene: 6. Germline V gene lookup returns CDR1 SGHRS and CDR2 YFSETQ. The CDR3 sequence is 15 residues long.

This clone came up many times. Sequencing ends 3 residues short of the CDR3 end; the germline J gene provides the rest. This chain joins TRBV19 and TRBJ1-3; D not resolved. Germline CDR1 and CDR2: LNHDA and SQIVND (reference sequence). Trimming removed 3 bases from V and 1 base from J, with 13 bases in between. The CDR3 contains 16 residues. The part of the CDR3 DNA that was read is TGTGCCAGTAGTATCACCCTGGGCGAATCTGGAAACACC. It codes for CASSITLGESGNT. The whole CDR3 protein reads CASSITLGESGNTIYF.

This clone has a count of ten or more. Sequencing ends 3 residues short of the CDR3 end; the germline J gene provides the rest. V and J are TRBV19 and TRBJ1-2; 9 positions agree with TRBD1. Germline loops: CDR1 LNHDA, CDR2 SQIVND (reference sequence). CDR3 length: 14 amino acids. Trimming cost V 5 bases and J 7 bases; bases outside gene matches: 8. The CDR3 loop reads CASSPRDRVSGYTF. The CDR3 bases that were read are TGTGCCAGTAGTCCCCGGGACAGGGTGAGTGGC.

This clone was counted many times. Partial CDR3 DNA: TGTGCCTGGAATCCCGGGACATCACCTACCGGGGAG. It yields the protein CAWNPGTSPTGE. The CDR3 in full is CAWNPGTSPTGELFF. The gene calls are TRBV30 and TRBJ2-2; D might be TRBD1 (6 bases). The observed sequence ends 3 residues before the CDR3 terminus, with the missing tail filled in from the germline J gene. V was cut by 4 bases and J by 5 bases, with 17 bases left in between. CDR1 and CDR2 (germline): GTSNPN, SVGIG (reference sequence). The CDR3 contains 15 residues.

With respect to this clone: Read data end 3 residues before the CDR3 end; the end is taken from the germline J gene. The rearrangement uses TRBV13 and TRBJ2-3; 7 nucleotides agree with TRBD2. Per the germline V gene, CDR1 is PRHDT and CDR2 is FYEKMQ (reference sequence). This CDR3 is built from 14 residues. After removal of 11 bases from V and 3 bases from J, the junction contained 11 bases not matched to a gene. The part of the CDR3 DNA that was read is TGTGCCTGCGCTGAAGGGAGGGGTACAGATACG. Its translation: CACAEGRGTDT. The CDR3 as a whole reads CACAEGRGTDTQYF. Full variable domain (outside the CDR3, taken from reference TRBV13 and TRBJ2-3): AAGVIQSPRHLIKEKRETATLKCYPIPRHDTVYWYQQGPGQDPQFLISFYEKMQSDKGSIPDRFSAQQFSDYHSELNMSSLELGDSALYFCACAEGRGTDTQYFGPGTRLTVL.

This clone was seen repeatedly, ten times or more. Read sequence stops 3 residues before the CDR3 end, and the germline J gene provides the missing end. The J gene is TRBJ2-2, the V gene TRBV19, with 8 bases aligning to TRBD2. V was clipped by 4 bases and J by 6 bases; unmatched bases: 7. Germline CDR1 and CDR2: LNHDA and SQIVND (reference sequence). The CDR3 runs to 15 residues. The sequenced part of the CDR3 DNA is TGTGCCAGTAGTAAGGAGAGAGCGGGAGCCGGGGAG. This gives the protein CASSKERAGAGE. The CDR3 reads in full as CASSKERAGAGELFF.

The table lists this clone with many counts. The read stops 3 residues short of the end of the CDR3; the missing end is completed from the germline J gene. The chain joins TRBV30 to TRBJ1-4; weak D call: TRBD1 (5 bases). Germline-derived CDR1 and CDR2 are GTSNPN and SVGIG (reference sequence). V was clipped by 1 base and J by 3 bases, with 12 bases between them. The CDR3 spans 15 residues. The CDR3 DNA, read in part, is TGTGCCTGGAGTGCGGGGGATTTAGCTAATGAAAAA. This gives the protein CAWSAGDLANEK. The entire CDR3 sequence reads CAWSAGDLANEKLFF. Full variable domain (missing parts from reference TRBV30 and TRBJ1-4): SQTIHQWPATLVQPVGSPLSLECTVEGTSNPNLYWYRQAAGRGLQLLFYSVGIGQISSEVPQNLSASRPQDRQFILSSKKLLLSDSGFYLCAWSAGDLANEKLFFGSGTQLSVL.

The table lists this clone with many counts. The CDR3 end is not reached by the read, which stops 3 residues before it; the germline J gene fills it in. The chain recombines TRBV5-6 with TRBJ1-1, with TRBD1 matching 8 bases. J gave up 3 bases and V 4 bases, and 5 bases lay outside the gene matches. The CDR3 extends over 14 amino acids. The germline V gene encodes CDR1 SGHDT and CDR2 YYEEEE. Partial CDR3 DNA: TGTGCCAGCAGCGCCAGGGGGCGGGACACTGAA. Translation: CASSARGRDTE. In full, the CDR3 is CASSARGRDTEAFF.

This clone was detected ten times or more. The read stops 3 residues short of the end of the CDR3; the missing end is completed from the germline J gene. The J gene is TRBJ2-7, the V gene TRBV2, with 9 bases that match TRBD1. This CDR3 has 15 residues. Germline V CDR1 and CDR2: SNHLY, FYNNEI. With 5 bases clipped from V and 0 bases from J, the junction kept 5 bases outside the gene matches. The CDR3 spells CASSTGTGSSYEQYF. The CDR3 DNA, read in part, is TGTGCCAGCAGTACCGGGACAGGGAGCTCCTACGAG. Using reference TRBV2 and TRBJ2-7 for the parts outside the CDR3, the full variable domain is EPEVTQTPSHQVTQMGQEVILRCVPISNHLYFYWYRQILGQKVEFLVSFYNNEISEKSEIFDDQFSVERPDGSNFTLKIRSTKLEDSAMYFCASSTGTGSSYEQYFGPGTRLTVT.

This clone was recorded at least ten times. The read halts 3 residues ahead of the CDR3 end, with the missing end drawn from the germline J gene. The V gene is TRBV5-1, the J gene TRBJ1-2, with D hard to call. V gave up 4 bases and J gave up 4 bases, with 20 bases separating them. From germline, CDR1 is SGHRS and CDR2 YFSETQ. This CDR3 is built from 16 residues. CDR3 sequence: CASSPSSGSLGYGYTF. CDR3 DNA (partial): TGCGCCAGCAGCCCATCCTCAGGCAGCCTGGGCTATGGC.

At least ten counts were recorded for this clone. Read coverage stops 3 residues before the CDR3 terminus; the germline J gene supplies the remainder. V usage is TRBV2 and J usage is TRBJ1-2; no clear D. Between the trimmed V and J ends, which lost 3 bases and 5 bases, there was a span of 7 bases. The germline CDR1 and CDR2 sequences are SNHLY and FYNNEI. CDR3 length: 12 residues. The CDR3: CASSEGPYGYTF. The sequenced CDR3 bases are TGTGCCAGCAGTGAGGGCCCATATGGC. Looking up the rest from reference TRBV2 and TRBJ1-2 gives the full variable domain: EPEVTQTPSHQVTQMGQEVILRCVPISNHLYFYWYRQILGQKVEFLVSFYNNEISEKSEIFDDQFSVERPDGSNFTLKIRSTKLEDSAMYFCASSEGPYGYTFGSGTRLTVV.

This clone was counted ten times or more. The CDR3 DNA, read in part, is TGTGCCAGCAGCTTAGGGTTGCCTAGCGGGAGTGATGAG. Protein sequence: CASSLGLPSGSDE. The complete CDR3 sequence is CASSLGLPSGSDEQFF. J is TRBJ2-1 and V is TRBV7-7, with 10 nucleotides matching TRBD2. The read ends 3 residues shy of where the CDR3 ends; the end is completed using the germline J gene. CDR1 is SSHAT, CDR2 FNYEAQ, per germline (reference sequence). V shed 1 base and J 8 bases; nucleotides not matched to a gene: 8. The CDR3 is made up of 16 amino acids.

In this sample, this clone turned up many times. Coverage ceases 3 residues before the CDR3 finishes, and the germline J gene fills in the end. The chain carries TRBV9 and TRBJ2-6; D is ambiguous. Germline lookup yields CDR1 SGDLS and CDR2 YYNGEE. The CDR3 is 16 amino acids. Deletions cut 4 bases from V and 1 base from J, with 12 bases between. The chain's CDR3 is CASSPHGLSGANVLTF. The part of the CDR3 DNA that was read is TGTGCCAGCAGCCCACATGGGCTATCTGGGGCCAACGTC.

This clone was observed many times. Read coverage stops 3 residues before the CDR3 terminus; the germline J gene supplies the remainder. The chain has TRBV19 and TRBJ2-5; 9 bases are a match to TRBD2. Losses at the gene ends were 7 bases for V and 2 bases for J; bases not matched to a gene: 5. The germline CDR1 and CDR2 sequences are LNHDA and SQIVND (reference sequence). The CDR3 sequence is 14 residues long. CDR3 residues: CASKGLAGQETQYF. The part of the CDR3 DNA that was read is TGTGCCAGTAAGGGGCTAGCGGGACAAGAGACC.

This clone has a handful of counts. The covered CDR3 bases are TGTGCCAGCAGCTTAGAAACAGCTAAGGTCGCGAACACCGGGGAG. It is translated as CASSLETAKVANTGE. The whole CDR3 protein reads CASSLETAKVANTGELFF. The chain is built from TRBV7-6 and TRBJ2-2; D not resolved. The CDR3 extends 3 residues past the end of the read, so its final part is completed from the germline J gene. The germline V gene has CDR1 SGHVS and CDR2 FNYEAQ. Trimming stripped 1 base from V and 0 bases from J, with 15 bases between. This CDR3 is built from 18 residues.